This T cell receptor (beta chain) stems from a study of shared clonotypes between healthy human individuals. Some clones are missing from TCRdb's copy, which holds only in-frame ones; the method was immunoSEQ multiplex PCR. The table records around 100,000 clones, 67% of them present only once. V lost 0 bases to trimming and J lost 2 bases; unmatched junction nucleotides: 4. Per germline, CDR1 MGHRA and CDR2 YSYEKL. This CDR3 spans 16 amino acids. This receptor was identified in a woman under 40 in good health. This chain joins TRBV4-1 and TRBJ2-7; 10 nucleotides align to TRBD1. Material: memory CD8+ T cells sorted from blood. Stated subset: CD45RO+ cells pooled with CCR7-negative TemRA cells. The CDR3 DNA reads TGCGCCAGCAGCCAAGATGGGGACAGGGGTGCCTACGAGCAGTACTTC. Protein: CASSQDGDRGAYEQYF.